These 2 T cell receptor beta chains were all obtained from the same sample, sequenced in a study of shared clonotypes between healthy human individuals. Profiling relied on immunoSEQ multiplex PCR, and the TCRdb table lists in-frame clones only, not all of them. The data contain 1,500,000 or so clones, roughly 97% of them singletons. Sequencing was performed on naive CD4+ T cells sorted from blood. Documented subset: CD45RA+ positively selected. Every receptor here comes from a man aged 25 to 45 in good health.

This chain links TRBV5-1 with TRBJ2-7; 10 nucleotides match TRBD1. The CDR3 length is 15 residues. Germline V gene sequence: CDR1 SGHRS, CDR2 YFSETQ. After removal of 5 bases from V and 2 bases from J, the junction contained 7 bases not matched to a gene. Written as DNA, the CDR3 is TGCGCCAGCAGACTCGACAGGGGGCTTACCTACGAGCAGTACTTC. Amino acid sequence: CASRLDRGLTYEQYF. Combining the CDR3 with reference TRBV5-1 and TRBJ2-7 gives the whole variable domain KAGVTQTPRYLIKTRGQQVTLSCSPISGHRSVSWYQQTPGQGLQFLFEYFSETQRNKGNFPGRFSGRQFSNSRSEMNVSTLELGDSALYLCASRLDRGLTYEQYFGPGTRLTVT.

The CDR3 loop reads CRGQAQYTQYF. The CDR3 DNA reads as TGCAGGGGGCAGGCACAGTATACGCAGTATTTT. The chain combines TRBV20-1 with TRBJ2-3, with a tentative D call TRBD1 (5 bases). The germline V gene has CDR1 DFQATT and CDR2 SNEGSKA (reference sequence). The CDR3 covers 11 residues.